These 9 T cell receptor beta chains share one sample of origin, sequenced in a study of beta chain features in type 1 diabetes. Expressed TCRB transcripts were sequenced, since all the RNA that had been isolated was reverse transcribed. Produced via immunoSEQ multiplex PCR; TCRdb's table is partial and in-frame only. The profile shows about 160,000 clones, 7.5% to 9.5% of them singletons. Sequencing input: central memory CD4+ T cells from blood. These receptors were collected from a woman aged 18-35 years in good health.

This clone has only a few counts. The chain recombines TRBV27 with TRBJ2-5; the D is unclear. CDR1 is MNHEY, CDR2 SMNVEV, per germline (reference sequence). Trimming left V 5 bases short and J 4 bases short, with 8 bases between. The CDR3 sequence is 12 residues long. CDR3 coding DNA: TGTGCCAGCAGTCCACTCGCAGAGACCCAGTACTTC. This codes for CASSPLAETQYF.

This chain connects TRBV5-1 to TRBJ1-1; 8 nucleotides align to TRBD1. Trimming cost V 4 bases and J 1 base; bases outside gene matches: 6. Germline lookup yields CDR1 SGHRS and CDR2 YFSETQ. The CDR3 is 15 residues long. CDR3 protein: CASSRNRGENTEAFF. DNA of the CDR3: TGCGCCAGCAGCAGGAACAGGGGGGAGAACACTGAAGCTTTCTTT. Full variable domain (missing parts from reference TRBV5-1 and TRBJ1-1): KAGVTQTPRYLIKTRGQQVTLSCSPISGHRSVSWYQQTPGQGLQFLFEYFSETQRNKGNFPGRFSGRQFSNSRSEMNVSTLELGDSALYLCASSRNRGENTEAFFGQGTRLTVV.

The rearrangement uses TRBV5-1 and TRBJ2-5; a weak D match, TRBD1 (5 bases). With the DNA end fitting TRBJ2-7 better, the J assignment may be wrong. The CDR3 has 13 residues. Germline loops: CDR1 SGHRS, CDR2 YFSETQ. CDR3 sequence reads: CASSSGSSYEQYF. The CDR3, as DNA: TGCGCCAGCAGCTCAGGGTCCTCCTACGAGCAGTACTTC.

This chain uses TRBV28 with TRBJ2-5, with TRBD2 as a possible D gene (6 bases). Germline CDR1 reads MDHEN; CDR2 reads SYDVKM. This CDR3 contains 15 residues. V lost 5 bases, J lost 5 bases, and 18 bases lay in between. CDR3 coding DNA: TGTGCCAGCAGTCCCCTAGGAGGGGCTCAGGAGACCCAGTACTTC. Translation gives CASSPLGGAQETQYF.

This clone came up a few times. This sequence joins TRBV29-1 and TRBJ2-4; unclear D gene. CDR3 size: 14 residues. Germline V CDR1 and CDR2: SQVTM, ANQGSEA. V dropped 4 bases and J dropped 1 base, with 11 bases sitting between them. CDR3 protein: CSVGSQLAKNIQYF. The DNA of the CDR3 is TGCAGCGTTGGGAGTCAGTTGGCCAAAAACATTCAGTACTTC. Combining the CDR3 with reference TRBV29-1 and TRBJ2-4 gives the whole variable domain SAVISQKPSRDICQRGTSLTIQCQVDSQVTMMFWYRQQPGQSLTLIATANQGSEATYESGFVIDKFPISRPNLTFSTLTVSNMSPEDSSIYLCSVGSQLAKNIQYFGAGTRLSVL.

The V call is TRBV29-1, the J call TRBJ1-2, with 8 nucleotides matching TRBD1. Trimming at V came to 3 bases and at J to 2 bases, leaving 5 bases not matched to a gene. This CDR3 contains 14 residues. Per germline, CDR1 SQVTM and CDR2 ANQGSEA. Here the CDR3 DNA reads TGCAGCGTTGATGATAACAGGGGGAACTATGGCTACACCTTC. Translating it yields CSVDDNRGNYGYTF. Drawing the rest from reference TRBV29-1 and TRBJ1-2, the complete variable domain is SAVISQKPSRDICQRGTSLTIQCQVDSQVTMMFWYRQQPGQSLTLIATANQGSEATYESGFVIDKFPISRPNLTFSTLTVSNMSPEDSSIYLCSVDDNRGNYGYTFGSGTRLTVV.

The genes are TRBV19 and TRBJ2-5, with D unclear. Trimming took off 3 bases at V and 1 base at J, with 9 bases between the two ends. Germline V gene data show CDR1 as LNHDA and CDR2 as SQIVND (reference sequence). This CDR3 contains 14 residues. The CDR3 coding sequence is TGTGCCAGTAGTATCAGACTGGGCCAAGAGACCCAGTACTTC. It yields the protein CASSIRLGQETQYF. Drawing the rest from reference TRBV19 and TRBJ2-5, the complete variable domain is DGGITQSPKYLFRKEGQNVTLSCEQNLNHDAMYWYRQDPGQGLRLIYYSQIVNDFQKGDIAEGYSVSREKKESFPLTVTSAQKNPTAFYLCASSIRLGQETQYFGPGTRLLVL.

The genes are TRBV7-3 and TRBJ2-5, with no clear D. The CDR3 loop spans 15 amino acids. V lost 2 bases and J 5 bases, leaving 15 bases between the germline ends. Germline CDR1 and CDR2: SGHTA and FQGTGA. CDR3 DNA: TGTGCCAGCAGCTTACGGCCCCTAGGTCGGGAGACCCAGTACTTC. Translation: CASSLRPLGRETQYF.

The chain has TRBV18 and TRBJ1-1, with 8 bases lining up with TRBD1. With V trimmed by 6 bases and J by 0 bases, 6 bases remained unmatched. There are 15 residues in the CDR3. Germline lookup yields CDR1 KGHSH and CDR2 LQKENI. CDR3 nucleotide sequence: TGTGCCAGCTCGGGACAGGCAACCATGAACACTGAAGCTTTCTTT. Amino acids: CASSGQATMNTEAFF.